This section outlines one TCR beta chain sequence together with its context. The sample belongs to a study of identical twins. TCRdb fed the 5' RACE reads into MiXCR, producing one record per CDR3 protein. The table lists 600,000 to 800,000 distinct CDR3 sequences, approximately 21% of them singletons, with roughly 4.3% in the top ten. Trimming took 6 bases from V and 5 from J, leaving 17 bases between them. This CDR3 is built from 14 residues. Another study also made use of these data, one on T cells expressing NK-cell markers.

The V gene is TRBV12-3 or TRBV12-4, the J gene TRBJ2-7; D may be TRBD1 or TRBD2 (6 bases each). The sample comprised PBMCs. This clonotype originated in a young woman in good health. The CDR3, as DNA: TGTGCCAGCAGCCTCTTCGGGGGCAGCAACGAGCAGTACTTC. Residues: CASSLFGGSNEQYF.